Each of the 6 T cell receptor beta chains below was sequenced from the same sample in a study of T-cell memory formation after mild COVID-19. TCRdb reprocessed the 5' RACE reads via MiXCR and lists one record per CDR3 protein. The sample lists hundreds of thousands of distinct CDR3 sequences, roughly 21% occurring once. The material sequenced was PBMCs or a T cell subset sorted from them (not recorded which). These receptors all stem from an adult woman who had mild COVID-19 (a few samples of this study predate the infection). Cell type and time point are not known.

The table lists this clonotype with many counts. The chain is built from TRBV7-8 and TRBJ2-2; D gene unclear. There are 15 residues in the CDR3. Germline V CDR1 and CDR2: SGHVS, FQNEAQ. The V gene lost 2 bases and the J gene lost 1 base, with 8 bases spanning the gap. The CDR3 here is CASSLRLLNTGELFF. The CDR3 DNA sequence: TGTGCCAGCAGCTTAAGGTTACTGAACACCGGGGAGCTGTTTTTT. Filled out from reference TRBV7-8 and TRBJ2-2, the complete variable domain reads GAGVSQSPRYKVAKRGQDVALRCDPISGHVSLFWYQQALGQGPEFLTYFQNEAQLDKSGLPSDRFFAERPEGSVSTLKIQRTQQEDSAVYLCASSLRLLNTGELFFGEGSRLTVL.

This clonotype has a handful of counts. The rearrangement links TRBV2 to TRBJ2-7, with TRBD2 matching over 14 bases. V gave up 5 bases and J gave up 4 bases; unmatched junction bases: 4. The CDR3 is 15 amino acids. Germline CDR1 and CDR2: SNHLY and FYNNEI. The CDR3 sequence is CASSWTSGRLYEQYF. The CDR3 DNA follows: TGTGCCAGCAGTTGGACTAGCGGGAGGCTATACGAGCAGTACTTC.

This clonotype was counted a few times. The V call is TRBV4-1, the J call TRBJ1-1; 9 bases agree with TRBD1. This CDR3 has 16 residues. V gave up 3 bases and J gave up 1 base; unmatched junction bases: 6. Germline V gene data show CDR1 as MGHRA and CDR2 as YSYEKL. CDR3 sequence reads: CASSHNRGRGNTEAFF. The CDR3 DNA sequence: TGCGCCAGCAGCCACAACAGGGGGCGAGGGAACACTGAAGCTTTCTTT.

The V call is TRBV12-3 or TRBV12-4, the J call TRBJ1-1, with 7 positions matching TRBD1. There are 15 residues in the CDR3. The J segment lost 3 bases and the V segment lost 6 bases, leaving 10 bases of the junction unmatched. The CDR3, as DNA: TGTGCCAGCAGCCCCGGGCAGGGGGTGGACACTGAAGCTTTCTTT. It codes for CASSPGQGVDTEAFF.

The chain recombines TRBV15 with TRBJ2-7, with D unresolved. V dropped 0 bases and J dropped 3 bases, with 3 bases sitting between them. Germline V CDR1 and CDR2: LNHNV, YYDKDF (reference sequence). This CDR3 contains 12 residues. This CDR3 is CATSREDYEQYF. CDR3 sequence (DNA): TGTGCCACCAGCAGAGAAGACTACGAGCAGTACTTC.

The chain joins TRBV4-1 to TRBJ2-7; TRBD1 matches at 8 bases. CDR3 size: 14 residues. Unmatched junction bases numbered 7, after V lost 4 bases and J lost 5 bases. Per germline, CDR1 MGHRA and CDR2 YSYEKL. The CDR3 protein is CASSPRQGFDEQYF. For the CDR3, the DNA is TGCGCCAGCAGCCCGCGACAGGGGTTCGACGAGCAGTACTTC.